The 9 T cell receptor beta chains in this list originate from one sample, sequenced in a study of sequential checkpoint blockade in melanoma. Treatment meaning: randomized to nivolumab then ipilimumab (arm A) or the reverse (arm B). The data were produced by immunoSEQ multiplex PCR, yet TCRdb's version contains in-frame clones alone and is incomplete. The data show more than 30,000 clones, roughly a third seen once. This material consisted of tumor tissue (inferred from file names), taken from a patient given nivolumab and ipilimumab in sequence. All receptors come from a human donor with melanoma.

V is TRBV10-2 and J is TRBJ1-1; perhaps TRBD1 as D (5 bases). This CDR3 has 14 amino acids. The V end lost 2 bases, the J end lost 4 bases, and 11 bases lay between the germline ends. CDR1 is WSHSY and CDR2 is SAAADI in the germline V gene. The CDR3 region is CASSETQGGTEAFF. DNA of the CDR3: TGCGCCAGCAGTGAGACCCAGGGAGGCACTGAAGCTTTCTTT.

There are a few counts of this clone. The rearrangement uses TRBV9 and TRBJ2-5, with a tentative D call TRBD1 (7 bases). Trimming left V 0 bases short and J 5 bases short, with 14 bases between. This CDR3 is 15 amino acids long. Germline loops: CDR1 SGDLS, CDR2 YYNGEE. This CDR3 reads CASSVAQGGWETQYF. CDR3 nucleotides: TGTGCCAGCAGCGTAGCGCAGGGGGGCTGGGAGACCCAGTACTTC.

This clone was counted a few times. The gene calls are TRBV27 and TRBJ1-5, with D perhaps TRBD1 (5 bases). Germline-derived CDR1 and CDR2 are MNHEY and SMNVEV (reference sequence). The CDR3 totals 15 residues. V gave up 3 bases and J gave up 0 bases, with 9 bases separating them. In DNA, the CDR3 is TGTGCCAGCAGTTTGGGACCTTATAGCAATCAGCCCCAGCATTTT. Translated: CASSLGPYSNQPQHF.

A remark on this clone: The junction shows a germline mismatch at one end, possibly a read error. J is TRBJ1-4 and V is TRBV14; D gene unclear. The germline V gene has CDR1 SGHDN and CDR2 FVKESK. This CDR3 region has 13 residues. The CDR3 DNA reads as TGTGCCAGCAGCCTCCGGACTACTGAAAAACTGTTTTTT. It yields the protein CASSLRTTEKLFF.

The chain links TRBV25-1 to TRBJ1-2, with D perhaps matching TRBD1 (6 bases). This CDR3 spans 16 amino acids. The V end was cut by 1 base, the J end by 4 bases, with 16 bases between. Per germline, CDR1 MGHDK and CDR2 SYGVNS. This chain's CDR3 is CASSESPGGASYGYTF. CDR3 DNA: TGTGCCAGCAGTGAATCCCCCGGGGGCGCGAGCTATGGCTACACCTTC.

This clone has only a few counts. V usage is TRBV6-8 and J usage is TRBJ2-2; TRBD1 matches 10 bases. The length of the CDR3 is 16 residues. Germline V gene sequence: CDR1 MNHGY, CDR2 SAAAGT. V was clipped by 6 bases and J by 4 bases; unmatched bases: 8. This CDR3 is CASSSGTGAATGELFF. The CDR3 DNA is TGTGCCAGCAGCTCTGGGACAGGGGCGGCCACCGGGGAGCTGTTTTTT.

The chain carries TRBV28 and TRBJ1-5; TRBD1 matches 7 bases. The CDR3 runs 13 residues. Trimming removed 6 bases from V and 4 bases from J; junction bases left unmatched: 3. The germline gives CDR1 MDHEN, CDR2 SYDVKM. CDR3 region: CASRTGTNQPQHF. The CDR3 DNA sequence: TGTGCCAGCAGGACAGGGACGAATCAGCCCCAGCATTTT.

The chain links TRBV11-3 to TRBJ2-7; 11 bases align to TRBD2. Looked up from germline, CDR1 is SGHNT and CDR2 is YENEEA. With V trimmed by 5 bases and J by 6 bases, 9 bases remained unmatched. The length of the CDR3 is 15 residues. This CDR3 is CASSPPGLAVPEQYF. For the CDR3, the DNA is TGTGCCAGCAGCCCGCCGGGACTAGCGGTCCCCGAGCAGTACTTC.

The table lists this clone with a few counts. This chain links TRBV6-4 with TRBJ2-1, with no clear D. The CDR3 has 11 residues. With 5 bases removed from V and 10 bases from J, the gap between germline ends came to 9 bases. Germline lookup yields CDR1 MRHNA and CDR2 SNTAGT. The chain's CDR3 is CASSYDWEQFF. The CDR3 region has the DNA TGTGCCAGCAGTTACGATTGGGAGCAGTTCTTC.